Listed below are T cell receptor beta chains from one sample, sequenced in a study of cytomegalovirus exposure and HLA in healthy donors. Repertoires were generated with immunoSEQ multiplex PCR, while TCRdb's copy carries only in-frame clones and drops some. The data show some 140,000 clones, with around two thirds seen just once and 2% to 2.5% held by the top ten. The sequenced material came from PBMCs. Receptors originate from a woman in her forties in good health and CMV-seronegative. Both conserved end residues are part of each CDR3. The D gene is left open where the match is weak. Not every row has a clone size; where given, it reads once, few, many or a size class.

TRBV7-2,NA,TRBJ1-1,NA,TGTGCCAGCAGCTTAGGTCGGTCACCCGGGAACACTGAAGCTTTCTTT,CASSLGRSPGNTEAFF
TRBV10-2,NA,TRBJ2-7,TRBD1,TGCGCCAGCAGGCTCGGACAGGGGGCTTACGAGCAGTACTTC,CASRLGQGAYEQYF
TRBV28,NA,TRBJ1-5,TRBD1,TGTGCCAGCAGTTTGGACAGGGAGGATCAGCCCCAGCATTTT,CASSLDREDQPQHF
TRBV5-1,NA,TRBJ1-2,NA,TGCGCCAGCAGCTTGGGCCCGGTCAATGGCTACACCTTC,CASSLGPVNGYTF
TRBV28,NA,TRBJ2-7,TRBD1,TGTGCCAGCAGTGTCCTCGGGACAGCTTACGAGCAGTACTTC,CASSVLGTAYEQYF
TRBV5-4,NA,TRBJ2-3,NA,TGTGCCAGCAGCTTAGAGACAACTAGCACAGATACGCAGTATTTT,CASSLETTSTDTQYF
TRBV30,NA,TRBJ2-3,NA,TGTGCCTGGAATACAGGTGTTAGCACAGATACGCAGTATTTT,CAWNTGVSTDTQYF
TRBV19,NA,TRBJ2-5,TRBD1,TGTGCCAGTAGCCCGGGACAGGGAGAGACCCAGTACTTC,CASSPGQGETQYF
TRBV30,NA,TRBJ2-7,NA,TGTGCCTGGAGTCGGGACACCTACGAGCAGTACTTC,CAWSRDTYEQYF
TRBV5-4,NA,TRBJ2-7,NA,TGTGCCAGCAGCCTCTACAGTTACGAGCAGTACTTC,CASSLYSYEQYF
TRBV6-1,NA,TRBJ2-7,NA,TGTGCCAGCGTGTTTCCTTCCTACGAGCAGTACTTC,CASVFPSYEQYF
TRBV28,NA,TRBJ1-4,TRBD1,TGTGCCAGCAGTTTATCGACAGGGGGTCGGGAAAAACTGTTTTTT,CASSLSTGGREKLFF
TRBV2,NA,TRBJ2-5,NA,TGTGCCAGCAGTGAAAAGGAGACCGGGGGAGAGACCCAGTACTTC,CASSEKETGGETQYF
TRBV2,NA,TRBJ1-5,NA,TGTGCCAGCAGTGAACTCAACAGGGCAAATCAGCCCCAGCATTTT,CASSELNRANQPQHF
TRBV7-9,NA,TRBJ2-3,TRBD2,TGTGCCAGCAGCTTTGGGACTAGCGGGGAACGGTTT,CASSFGTSGERF
TRBV23-1,NA,TRBJ2-7,NA,TGCGCCAGCAGTCCCCAAACGAGGGCTTCCTACGAGCAGTACTTC,CASSPQTRASYEQYF
TRBV7-3,NA,TRBJ2-2,NA,TGTGCCAGCAGCTTACAGGGTTCCCGGGAGCTGTTTTTT,CASSLQGSRELFF
TRBV2,NA,TRBJ1-5,NA,TGTGCCAGCAGTCTGAGTTATAGCAATCAGCCCCAGCATTTT,CASSLSYSNQPQHF
TRBV7-3,few,TRBJ1-2,NA,TGTGCCAGCAGCTCAGCGGGCCGGAGAGGCTATGGCTACACCTTC,CASSSAGRRGYGYTF
TRBV10-3,NA,TRBJ1-1,NA,TGTGCCATCAGTGGGGGAGGAGGGCTCACTGAAGCTTTCTTT,CAISGGGGLTEAFF
TRBV5-1,NA,TRBJ2-5,NA,TGCGCCAGCAGCTTGCTGGCGGGGGCATTCAATGGGGAGACCCAGTACTTC,CASSLLAGAFNGETQYF
TRBV7-2,NA,TRBJ2-7,NA,TGTGCCAGCAGCCTCTCTACCTACGAGCAGTACTTC,CASSLSTYEQYF
TRBV4-3,NA,TRBJ2-7,TRBD2,TGCGCCAGCAGCCAAGATAGAGACGGGGGGAACTACGAGCAGTACTTC,CASSQDRDGGNYEQYF
TRBV19,few,TRBJ2-2,NA,TGTGCCAGTAGTGGTGCGGGGGCGTCCGGGGAGCTGTTTTTT,CASSGAGASGELFF